This T cell receptor beta chain stems from a study of blood T cell repertoires in COVID-19. For the study at large: Specimens from acute and convalescent COVID-19 originated in the United States, Italy and Spain. The cDNA or gDNA used as material had been derived from T cells, B-cell-depleted T cells, or PBMCs.

Source study methods: Estimation of nucleated cell counts relied on the amplification of reference gene primers. Data came from immunoSEQ multiplex PCR; TCRdb stores just in-frame clones and leaves some out. V and J calls and clone size are as listed in that table; D and trimming were resolved from the DNA. The table shows fewer than 200,000 clones, with about 70% occurring only once. This CDR3 contains 16 residues. V lost 2 bases, J lost 3 bases, and 7 bases stayed unmatched. Germline CDR1 is SGHTA and CDR2 is FQGNSA. The chain joins TRBV7-2 to TRBJ1-5; 7 bases map to TRBD1. The source material was peripheral blood. The sequence derives from a woman in her forties or fifties with active or convalescent COVID-19. The CDR3 protein is CASSLQGVAFNQPQHF. CDR3 coding DNA: TGTGCCAGCAGCTTACAGGGGGTGGCGTTCAATCAGCCCCAGCATTTT.